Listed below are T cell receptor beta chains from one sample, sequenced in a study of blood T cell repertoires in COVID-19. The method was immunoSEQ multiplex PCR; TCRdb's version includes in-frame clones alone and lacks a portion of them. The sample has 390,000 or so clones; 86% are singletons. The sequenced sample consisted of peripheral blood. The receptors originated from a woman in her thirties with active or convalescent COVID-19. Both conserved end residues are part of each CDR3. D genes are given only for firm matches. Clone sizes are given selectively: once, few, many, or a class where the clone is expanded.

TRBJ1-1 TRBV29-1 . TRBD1 TGCAGCGTACAAGCAGGGGGCCACACTGAAGCTTTCTTT CSVQAGGHTEAFF
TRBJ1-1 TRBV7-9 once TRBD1 TGTGCCAGCAGCTTAACTCGGACAGGGGAGGTTGGGAACACTGAAGCTTTCTTT CASSLTRTGEVGNTEAFF
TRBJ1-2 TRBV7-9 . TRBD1 TGTGCCAGCACCCCATCGGACAGGGGGCCAATTAACTATGGCTACACCTTC CASTPSDRGPINYGYTF
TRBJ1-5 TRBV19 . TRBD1 TGTGCCAGTAGTCTGATTGGCAGGGGGGCTCAGCCCCAGCATTTT CASSLIGRGAQPQHF
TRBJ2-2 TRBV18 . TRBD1 TGTGCCAGCTCACTCAGGACAGGGAACACCGGGGAGCTGTTTTTT CASSLRTGNTGELFF
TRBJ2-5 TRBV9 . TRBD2 TGTGCCAGCAGCGTAGGTGCTAGGGCGGGAGGATTAGAGACCCAGTACTTC CASSVGARAGGLETQYF
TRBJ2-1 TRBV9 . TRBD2 TGTGCCAGCAGAACCAGCGGGAGGGACAATGAGCAGTTCTTC CASRTSGRDNEQFF
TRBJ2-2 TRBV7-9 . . TGTGCCAGCAGCCTCAGGGGTAACACCGGGGAGCTGTTTTTT CASSLRGNTGELFF
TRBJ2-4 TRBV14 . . TGTGCCAGCAGCCAACAGCCTCCTGAGGGGGACATTCAGTACTTC CASSQQPPEGDIQYF
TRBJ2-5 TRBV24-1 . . TGTGCCACCAGTGATTCCACCCGGGGAAAACAAGAGACCCAGTACTTC CATSDSTRGKQETQYF
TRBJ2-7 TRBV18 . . TGTGCCAGCTCACATCAGACGGGCGAGCAGTACTTC CASSHQTGEQYF
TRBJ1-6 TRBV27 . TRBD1 TGTGCCAGCAGTTTTGGACAGGGCAATTCACCCCTCCACTTT CASSFGQGNSPLHF
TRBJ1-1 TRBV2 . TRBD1 TGTGCCAGCAGTTCCCGGACAGGGGGCCTGGGCACTGAAGCTTTCTTT CASSSRTGGLGTEAFF
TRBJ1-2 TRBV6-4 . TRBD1 TGTGCCAGCAGTGAGCGACAGGGGAGGGACTACACCTTC CASSERQGRDYTF
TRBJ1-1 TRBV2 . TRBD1 TGTGCCAGCAGTCAATGGGACAGGGGGGCGGCTGAAGCTTTCTTT CASSQWDRGAAEAFF
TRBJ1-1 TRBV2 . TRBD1 TGTGCCAGCAGTGGATCGGGACAGGGAGGGACTGAAGCTTTCTTT CASSGSGQGGTEAFF
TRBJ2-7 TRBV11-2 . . TGTGCCAGCAGAGACAGTCCTACCTACGAGCAGTACTTC CASRDSPTYEQYF
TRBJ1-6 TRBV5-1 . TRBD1 TGCGCCAGCAGCTTGACAGGGGACGAGAGTTCACCCCTCCACTTT CASSLTGDESSPLHF
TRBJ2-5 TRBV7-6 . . TGTGCCAGCAGCTCACCGGGACTTCAAGAGACCCAGTACTTC CASSSPGLQETQYF
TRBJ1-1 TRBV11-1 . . TGTGCCAGCAGCTTAGCGGCTTTTGGAGGGGAAGCTTTCTTT CASSLAAFGGEAFF
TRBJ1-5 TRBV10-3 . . TGTGCCGCACAAGAGGGAACAGGGCCCTCTCAGCCCCAGCATTTT CAAQEGTGPSQPQHF
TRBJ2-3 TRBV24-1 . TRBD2 TGTGCCACCAGTGATTCCGCGGGAGGCCGCACAGATACGCAGTATTTT CATSDSAGGRTDTQYF
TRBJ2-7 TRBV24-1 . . TGTGCCACCAGTGACCAAGTCCAGGAGGTCCCCTACGAGCAGTACTTC CATSDQVQEVPYEQYF
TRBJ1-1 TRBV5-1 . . TGCGCCAGCAGCCCGACCGGCCTTGGGGGGTTTTTTGACACTGAAGCTTTCTTT CASSPTGLGGFFDTEAFF
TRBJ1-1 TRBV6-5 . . TGTGCCAGCAGACCCGAGGGGGTCACTGAAGCTTTCTTT CASRPEGVTEAFF
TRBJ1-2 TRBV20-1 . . TGCAGTGCTAGTGAGCTGGGGCGCTATGGCTACACCTTC CSASELGRYGYTF
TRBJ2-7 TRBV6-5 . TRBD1 TGTGCCAGTGGACAGGGTCGACACGAGCAGTACTTC CASGQGRHEQYF
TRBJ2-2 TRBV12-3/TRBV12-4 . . TGTGCCAGCAGTTCTCTGCGGGGCGGGGAGCTGTTTTTT CASSSLRGGELFF
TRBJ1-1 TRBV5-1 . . TGCGCCAGCAGCCCGACAGCTAACACTGAAGCTTTCTTT CASSPTANTEAFF
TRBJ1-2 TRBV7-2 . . TGTGCCAGCAGCTTAGGATCTGGGGGGGCAATTGGCTACACCTTC CASSLGSGGAIGYTF
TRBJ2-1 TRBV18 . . TGTGCCAGCTCACCCCTTGGAGGAGTCAGTGAGCAGTTCTTC CASSPLGGVSEQFF
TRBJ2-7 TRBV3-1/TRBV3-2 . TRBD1 TGTGCCAGCAGCCAAGCAGGGGGCGGCTACGAGCAGTACTTC CASSQAGGGYEQYF
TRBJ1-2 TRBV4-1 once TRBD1 TGCGCCAGCAGCCAACGACAGGGGAGGAGCGTGGGCTACACCTTC CASSQRQGRSVGYTF
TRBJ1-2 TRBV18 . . TGTGCCAGCTCACCTCCGACAGATCGAGGCTACACCTTC CASSPPTDRGYTF
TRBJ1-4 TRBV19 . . TGTGCCAGTAGTATTGGTCCAGGGACTAATGAAAAACTGTTTTTT CASSIGPGTNEKLFF
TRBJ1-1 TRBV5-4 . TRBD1 TGTGCCAGCAGCTTGCAGGGGGCACTCACTGAAGCTTTCTTT CASSLQGALTEAFF
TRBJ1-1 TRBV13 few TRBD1 TGTGCCAGCAGCTCCGCGGACAGGGTAATGAACACTGAAGCTTTCTTT CASSSADRVMNTEAFF
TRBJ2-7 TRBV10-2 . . TGCGCCAGCAGTATTGCGGACAGCTACTCCTACGAGCAGTACTTC CASSIADSYSYEQYF
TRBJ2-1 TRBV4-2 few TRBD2 TGTGCCAGCAGCCAATCGGCGGGAGAGACCTACAATGAGCAGTTCTTC CASSQSAGETYNEQFF
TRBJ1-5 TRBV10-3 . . TGTGCCATCAGTGAAATAGGCGGTCAGGGGAATCAGCCCCAGCATTTT CAISEIGGQGNQPQHF
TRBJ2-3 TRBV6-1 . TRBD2 TGTGCCAGCAGTGAAGCGGGCGGGAGCCCCACAGATACGCAGTATTTT CASSEAGGSPTDTQYF
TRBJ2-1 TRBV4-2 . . TGTGCCAGCAGCCAAGAAGACAGTATGTCCTACAATGAGCAGTTCTTC CASSQEDSMSYNEQFF
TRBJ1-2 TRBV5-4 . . TGTGCCAGCAGACGGGACACGAACAGCGGCTACACCTTC CASRRDTNSGYTF
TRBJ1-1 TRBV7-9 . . TGTGCCAGCAGCTTAGCGACGTTCGGGAGCGACACTGAAGCTTTCTTT CASSLATFGSDTEAFF
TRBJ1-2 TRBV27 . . TGTGCCAGCAGTTCCTTCGAGAAATATGGCTACACCTTC CASSSFEKYGYTF
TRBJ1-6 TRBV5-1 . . TGCGCCAGCAGCCTCAGGGGTAACGAGAATTCACCCCTCCACTTT CASSLRGNENSPLHF
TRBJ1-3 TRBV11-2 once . TGTGCCAGCAGCCACCCAGGACAAATTAGAGGAAACACCATATATTTT CASSHPGQIRGNTIYF
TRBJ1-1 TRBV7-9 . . TGTGCCAGCACTCCGAGGGACTCGGGGAACACTGAAGCTTTCTTT CASTPRDSGNTEAFF
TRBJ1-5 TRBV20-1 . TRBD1 TGCAGTGCTAGTTTGACAGGGGCAAATCAGCCCCAGCATTTT CSASLTGANQPQHF
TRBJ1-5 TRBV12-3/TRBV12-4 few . TGTGCCAGCACCAATGTTGGCAATCAGCCCCAGCATTTT CASTNVGNQPQHF
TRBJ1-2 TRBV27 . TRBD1 TGTGCCAGCAGCAAGGAGCCCGGGGGACAGCTCTATGGCTACACCTTC CASSKEPGGQLYGYTF
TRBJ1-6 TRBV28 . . TGTGCCAGCAGTTTTGGCCCGGGCTCCTATAATTCACCCCTCCACTTT CASSFGPGSYNSPLHF
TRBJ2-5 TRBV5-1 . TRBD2 TGCGCCAGCAGCACCGGGACTAGCGGGAAGGAGACCCAGTACTTC CASSTGTSGKETQYF
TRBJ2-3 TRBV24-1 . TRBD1 TGTGCCACACAGGGGATTGGGGCAGATACGCAGTATTTT CATQGIGADTQYF
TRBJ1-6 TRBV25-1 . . TGTGCCAGCAGTGAATCGGGAGGGGTTCTCAATTCACCCCTCCACTTT CASSESGGVLNSPLHF